These 26 T cell receptor beta chains were sequenced from one sample in a study of T cells after yellow fever vaccination (dated 2019 in TCRdb). Libraries were made using 5' RACE. Sequencer: Illumina HiSeq 2500. Clones were called with MiXCR by TCRdb after fastp trimmed the public reads at Q25, and only in-frame beta chains were retained. Rows with a matching CDR3 protein are joined into one entry that keeps the most common DNA and genes. The sample table records 300,000 or so distinct CDR3 sequences; around 7% of these occur just once. The top ten hold 15% to 20% of the sample. The meaning of the sample's treatment or condition label: live attenuated yellow fever vaccine strain. Source: PBMCs, taken around 45 days after the first yellow fever vaccination. The receptors originated from a man aged 18 to 29 who received the YFV17D yellow fever vaccine.

In this sample, this clonotype turned up a few times. V is TRBV5-1 and J is TRBJ2-3, with D perhaps TRBD1 (5 bases). This CDR3 contains 15 residues. The germline gives CDR1 SGHRS, CDR2 YFSETQ. The V and J ends lost 0 bases and 4 bases respectively, with 12 bases between them. DNA for the CDR3: TGCGCCAGCAGCTTGGGTGGACAAGCTTCAGATACGCAGTATTTT. This gives the protein CASSLGGQASDTQYF.

The chain has TRBV29-1 and TRBJ1-5; 7 positions agree with TRBD1. CDR3 length equals 13 residues. CDR1 and CDR2 from the germline V gene are SQVTM and ANQGSEA. Germline trimming cut 7 bases from V and 7 bases from J; bases unmatched to any gene: 10. CDR3 amino acids: CSARDSGTQPQHF. In nucleotides, the CDR3 is TGCAGCGCCCGGGACAGTGGGACGCAGCCCCAGCATTTT.

This clonotype was counted at least ten times. V usage is TRBV14 and J usage is TRBJ2-3; D might be TRBD2 (7 bases). CDR1 SGHDN and CDR2 FVKESK come from the germline V gene. This CDR3 region has 17 residues. Trimming cost V 4 bases and J 4 bases, with 21 bases left between them. CDR3 sequence (DNA): TGTGCCAGCAGCCCAGTCGGCGGCGGGGGCTTGTCAGATACGCAGTATTTT. This codes for CASSPVGGGGLSDTQYF.

The chain links TRBV6-2 or TRBV6-3 to TRBJ1-1, with D unclear. Germline CDR1 MNHEY, CDR2 SVGEGT. The V end was cut by 5 bases, the J end by 7 bases, with 11 bases between. The CDR3 runs to 12 residues. The CDR3 DNA reads TGTGCCAGCAGTCCGGACGGGAATGAAGCTTTCTTT. Its protein product is CASSPDGNEAFF.

The chain recombines TRBV12-2 with TRBJ1-2; the table's TRBD1 call for D was not verified on the DNA. TRBV12-2 is noted as a pseudogene. This CDR3 has 16 amino acids. The CDR3 loop reads CASRPGTEEARSGYTF. CDR3 bases: TGTGCAAGTCGCCCAGGGACAGAAGAGGCGCGAAGTGGCTACACCTTC.

The chain joins TRBV15 to TRBJ2-7, with D unclear. The V end lost 0 bases, the J end lost 3 bases, and 6 bases lay between the germline ends. The length of the CDR3 is 13 residues. Germline V gene data show CDR1 as LNHNV and CDR2 as YYDKDF (reference sequence). CDR3 DNA sequence: TGTGCCACCAGCAGAGACCGCAACTACGAGCAGTACGTC. This codes for CATSRDRNYEQYV.

The CDR3 here is CASSQDGLKETQYF. The CDR3 region has the DNA TGCGCCAGCAGCCAAGACGGACTTAAAGAGACCCAGTACTTC. The rearrangement links TRBV4-3 to TRBJ2-5; maybe TRBD2 (5 bases). The CDR3 sequence is 14 residues long. The V end lost 0 bases, the J end lost 3 bases, and 8 bases lay between the germline ends. The V gene's germline CDR1 is LGHNA and CDR2 YSLEER.

The sample holds a few counts of this clonotype. The rearrangement joins TRBV5-1 to TRBJ1-2; possible D gene TRBD1, 5 bases. V was shortened by 1 base and J by 7 bases, with 11 bases between the two germline ends. The CDR3 covers 13 residues. CDR1 is SGHRS, CDR2 YFSETQ, per germline. DNA of the CDR3: TGCGCCAGCAGCTTGACAGGCTCCGTTGGCTACACCTTC. It encodes CASSLTGSVGYTF. Looking up the rest from reference TRBV5-1 and TRBJ1-2 gives the full variable domain: KAGVTQTPRYLIKTRGQQVTLSCSPISGHRSVSWYQQTPGQGLQFLFEYFSETQRNKGNFPGRFSGRQFSNSRSEMNVSTLELGDSALYLCASSLTGSVGYTFGSGTRLTVV.

The V call is TRBV18, the J call TRBJ2-7; D possibly corresponds to TRBD2 (5 bases). The V end was cut by 2 bases, the J end by 5 bases, with 13 bases between. Looked up from germline, CDR1 is KGHSH and CDR2 is LQKENI. The CDR3 consists of 14 residues. The CDR3 DNA is TGTGCCAGCTCACCAGGGTCGAGGGCAGACGAGCAGTACGTC. Residues: CASSPGSRADEQYV.

This clonotype was detected only a few times. V is TRBV5-1 and J is TRBJ2-2; D is perhaps TRBD2 (6 bases). There are 15 residues in the CDR3. The V end was cut by 0 bases, the J end by 6 bases, with 12 bases between. Germline assignment: CDR1 SGHRS and CDR2 YFSETQ. Here the CDR3 reads CASSLVETSAGELFF. The CDR3 DNA reads as TGCGCCAGCAGCTTGGTTGAGACTAGTGCCGGGGAGCTGTTTTTT.

This clonotype was counted a few times. The chain uses TRBV29-1 and TRBJ2-3; 7 positions agree with TRBD2. Germline assignment: CDR1 SQVTM and CDR2 ANQGSEA. The CDR3 has 19 residues. Trimming at V came to 2 bases and at J to 3 bases, leaving 20 bases not matched to a gene. Here the CDR3 reads CSVELMDLSRGVTTDTQYF. The CDR3, as DNA: TGCAGCGTTGAACTCATGGATCTTTCCCGGGGGGTGACGACAGATACGCAGTATTTT.

This sequence joins TRBV11-2 and TRBJ1-2, with unresolved D. Germline lookup yields CDR1 SGHAT and CDR2 FQNNGV. The CDR3 extends over 14 amino acids. V gave up 0 bases and J gave up 4 bases, with 9 bases separating them. CDR3 nucleotide sequence: TGTGCCAGCAGCTTAGATCGGGGTCCCTATGGCTACACCTTC. Protein sequence: CASSLDRGPYGYTF.

Only a few counts were recorded for this clonotype. The chain has TRBV7-9 and TRBJ2-3; TRBD2 matches 8 bases. The CDR3 totals 19 residues. The germline gives CDR1 SEHNR, CDR2 FQNEAQ (reference sequence). With V trimmed by 2 bases and J by 2 bases, 15 bases remained unmatched. The CDR3 DNA sequence: TGTGCCAGCAGCTTATTAGCGGCTAGCGGGCGGTGGATCACAGATACGCAGTATTTT. Translation gives CASSLLAASGRWITDTQYF.

This clonotype is medium-sized. This chain connects TRBV4-1 to TRBJ2-5; weak D call: TRBD2 (5 bases). V lost 1 base to trimming and J lost 2 bases, with 14 bases between them. This CDR3 has 16 amino acids. CDR1 and CDR2 from the germline V gene are MGHRA and YSYEKL. CDR3 sequence: CASSQGAGITQETQYF. As DNA, the CDR3 is TGCGCCAGCAGCCAAGGCGCCGGGATCACACAAGAGACCCAGTACTTC.

V and J are TRBV10-3 and TRBJ2-5; 16 nucleotides agree with TRBD2. Germline V lookup: CDR1 ENHRY, CDR2 SYGVKD. The CDR3 is made up of 17 amino acids. The ends lost 10 bases at V and 2 bases at J; junction bases unmatched: 10. The CDR3 DNA reads TGTGCCACAGCCGGGACTAGCGGGGGGGAAATTCAAGAGACCCAGTACTTC. Translating gives CATAGTSGGEIQETQYF.

This clonotype has a handful of counts. The J gene is TRBJ1-2, the V gene TRBV3-1; 10 bases fit TRBD1. V gave up 4 bases and J gave up 5 bases; unmatched junction bases: 4. This CDR3 has 14 amino acids. From germline, CDR1 is LGHDT and CDR2 YNNKEL (reference sequence). This CDR3 reads CASSRTGGRYGYTF. The CDR3 DNA reads TGTGCCAGCAGCCGGACAGGGGGAAGATATGGCTACACCTTC.

The CDR3 loop reads CASSQLDRRTNEKLFF. In nucleotides, the CDR3 is TGCGCCAGCAGCCAGCTTGACAGGAGAACTAATGAAAAACTGTTTTTT. The rearrangement links TRBV5-1 to TRBJ1-4, with D perhaps matching TRBD1 (6 bases). The ends were cut back, 4 bases at V and 1 base at J, with 14 bases in the middle. The CDR3 is 16 amino acids. Germline V gene lookup returns CDR1 SGHRS and CDR2 YFSETQ. The full variable domain, completed using reference TRBV5-1 and TRBJ1-4, is KAGVTQTPRYLIKTRGQQVTLSCSPISGHRSVSWYQQTPGQGLQFLFEYFSETQRNKGNFPGRFSGRQFSNSRSEMNVSTLELGDSALYLCASSQLDRRTNEKLFFGSGTQLSVL.

This clonotype appeared many times. The chain links TRBV5-1 to TRBJ2-2; the match to TRBD1 covers 9 bases. V shed 4 bases and J 1 base; nucleotides not matched to a gene: 5. This CDR3 is built from 16 residues. CDR1 is SGHRS and CDR2 is YFSETQ in the germline V gene. This CDR3 is CASSPGTGWNTGELFF. In DNA, the CDR3 is TGCGCCAGCAGCCCGGGGACAGGGTGGAACACCGGGGAGCTGTTTTTT.

This chain links TRBV10-2 with TRBJ2-1, with a weak D call TRBD1 (5 bases). The V end lost 6 bases, the J end lost 7 bases, and 19 bases lay between the germline ends. The germline gives CDR1 WSHSY, CDR2 SAAADI. The CDR3 has 15 amino acids. The CDR3 spells CASSLSLVRANEQFF. CDR3 DNA sequence: TGCGCCAGCAGCCTCTCTTTGGTCAGGGCGAATGAGCAGTTCTTC.

This clonotype was recorded a few times. The chain links TRBV7-2 to TRBJ1-2, with 7 bases aligning to TRBD1. Trimming removed 1 base from V and 3 bases from J; junction bases left unmatched: 5. This CDR3 has 15 residues. The germline CDR1 and CDR2 sequences are SGHTA and FQGNSA. CDR3: CASSLVWQGDYGYTF. The CDR3 DNA reads TGTGCCAGCAGCTTAGTTTGGCAGGGGGACTATGGCTACACCTTC.

The rearrangement joins TRBV5-1 to TRBJ2-7; the match to TRBD1 covers 9 bases. Trimming cost V 4 bases and J 3 bases; bases outside gene matches: 11. This CDR3 contains 16 residues. Per germline, CDR1 SGHRS and CDR2 YFSETQ. The CDR3 protein is CASSGADRGGIYEQYF. CDR3 bases: TGCGCCAGCAGCGGGGCGGACAGGGGAGGGATCTACGAGCAGTACTTC. The whole variable domain, remainder taken from reference TRBV5-1 and TRBJ2-7, is KAGVTQTPRYLIKTRGQQVTLSCSPISGHRSVSWYQQTPGQGLQFLFEYFSETQRNKGNFPGRFSGRQFSNSRSEMNVSTLELGDSALYLCASSGADRGGIYEQYFGPGTRLTVT.

Comment on this clonotype: This may come from a read error, since a much larger clone is one base off. The chain employs TRBV20-1 and TRBJ2-3; TRBD2 might be the D (6 bases). In germline, CDR1 is DFQATT, CDR2 SNEGSKA (reference sequence). The CDR3 has 14 residues. Trimming pared 6 bases from V and 0 bases from J, leaving 13 bases between. DNA of the CDR3: TGCAGTGCCAGTGGCGGGACTAGCACAGATACGCAGTATTTT. It is translated as CSASGGTSTDTQYF.

This clonotype occurred a few times. The rearrangement uses TRBV5-6 and TRBJ2-3; the match to TRBD1 covers 9 bases. The CDR3 is made up of 14 amino acids. Germline V CDR1 and CDR2: SGHDT, YYEEEE. Trimming removed 5 bases from V and 4 bases from J; junction bases left unmatched: 5. The CDR3 reads CASRPGQGSDTQYF. The CDR3 nucleotides read TGTGCCAGCAGACCCGGACAGGGGTCAGATACGCAGTATTTT.

CDR3: CATSRDLRDPRGETQYF. CDR3 nucleotides: TGTGCCACCAGCAGAGATCTCCGGGACCCGAGAGGAGAGACCCAGTACTTC. This chain uses TRBV15 with TRBJ2-5; D possibly matches TRBD1 or TRBD2 (5 bases each). Deletions cut 0 bases from V and 4 bases from J, with 18 bases between. Per germline, CDR1 LNHNV and CDR2 YYDKDF (reference sequence). The CDR3 is 17 amino acids.

Note on this clonotype: A much larger clone sits a single nucleotide away, making a read error possible. This chain joins TRBV12-3 or TRBV12-4 and TRBJ2-7; 8 bases are shared with TRBD1. The CDR3 consists of 13 residues. V lost 6 bases, J lost 2 bases, and 3 bases stayed unmatched. CDR3 sequence (DNA): TGTGCCAGCAGCCCGGGACAGGCCTACGAGCAGTACTTC. The encoded protein is CASSPGQAYEQYF.

This clonotype was detected ten times or more. The genes are TRBV5-5 and TRBJ2-7; 7 nucleotides agree with TRBD1. This CDR3 has 17 amino acids. J was trimmed by 3 bases and V by 2 bases; bases with no gene match: 14. The germline V gene has CDR1 SGHKS and CDR2 YYEKEE (reference sequence). The CDR3 sequence: CASSFLPTMGTDYEQYF. The CDR3 DNA is TGTGCCAGCAGCTTTCTCCCTACTATGGGGACAGACTACGAGCAGTACTTC.